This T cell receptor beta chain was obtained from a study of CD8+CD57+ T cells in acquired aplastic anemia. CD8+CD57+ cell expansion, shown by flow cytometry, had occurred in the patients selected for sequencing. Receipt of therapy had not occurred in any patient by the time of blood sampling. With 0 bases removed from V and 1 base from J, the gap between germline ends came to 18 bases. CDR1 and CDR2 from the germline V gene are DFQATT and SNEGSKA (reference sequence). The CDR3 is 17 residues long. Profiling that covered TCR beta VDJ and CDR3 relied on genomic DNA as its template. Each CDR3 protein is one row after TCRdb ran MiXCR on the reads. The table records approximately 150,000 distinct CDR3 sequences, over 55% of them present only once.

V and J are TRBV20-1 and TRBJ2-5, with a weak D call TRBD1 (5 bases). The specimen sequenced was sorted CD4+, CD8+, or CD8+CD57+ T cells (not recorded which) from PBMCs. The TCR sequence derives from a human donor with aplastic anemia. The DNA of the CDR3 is TGCAGTGCTAGAGATCCAGGGTTCGGGCTAGGCCAAGAGACCCAGTACTTC. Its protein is CSARDPGFGLGQETQYF.